The 22 T cell receptor beta chains below all came from one sample that was sequenced in a study of T cells after yellow fever vaccination. Each CDR3 protein gets one entry after TCRdb re-called the 5' RACE reads with MiXCR. The sample has 250,000 to 350,000 distinct CDR3 sequences, around 6.8% seen once; the top ten hold over 15%. Sequenced here: PBMCs, sampled about 41 days after the first yellow fever vaccination. The receptors here all came from a man aged 18 to 29 who received the YFV17D yellow fever vaccine.

CDR3 in DNA: TGTGCCAGCAGCTGGAGATCAGATCAGCCCCAGCATTTT. It specifies CASSWRSDQPQHF. The chain links TRBV5-5 to TRBJ1-5; D is ambiguous. Germline CDR1 and CDR2: SGHKS and YYEKEE (reference sequence). CDR3 length: 13 residues. Trimming stripped 3 bases from V and 5 bases from J, with 9 bases between. Combining the CDR3 with reference TRBV5-5 and TRBJ1-5 gives the whole variable domain DAGVTQSPTHLIKTRGQQVTLRCSPISGHKSVSWYQQVLGQGPQFIFQYYEKEERGRGNFPDRFSARQFPNYSSELNVNALLLGDSALYLCASSWRSDQPQHFGDGTRLSIL.

This clonotype was observed at least ten times. The chain is built from TRBV15 and TRBJ2-7, with D possibly matching TRBD1 (6 bases). The CDR3 loop spans 13 amino acids. Per the germline V gene, CDR1 is LNHNV and CDR2 is YYDKDF (reference sequence). Trimming stripped 3 bases from V and 2 bases from J, with 8 bases between. The CDR3 reads CATSSDRTYEQYF. In DNA form, the CDR3 reads TGTGCCACCAGCAGCGACAGGACCTACGAGCAGTACTTC.

This clonotype has a count of ten or more. The CDR3: CASSRDSLNEKLFF. The DNA of the CDR3 is TGTGCCAGCAGCCGGGACAGTTTGAATGAAAAACTGTTTTTT. The chain carries TRBV7-2 and TRBJ1-4; 7 bases agree with TRBD1. The germline CDR1 and CDR2 sequences are SGHTA and FQGNSA. Unmatched junction bases numbered 5, after V lost 5 bases and J lost 5 bases. This CDR3 spans 14 amino acids.

This chain links TRBV4-3 with TRBJ2-5; D remains unclear. V lost 1 base, J lost 2 bases, and 11 bases lay in between. The germline V gene encodes CDR1 LGHNA and CDR2 YSLEER. This CDR3 is 15 amino acids long. The CDR3 here is CASSQGAVFQETQYF. The DNA for the CDR3 is TGCGCCAGCAGCCAAGGGGCCGTTTTTCAAGAGACCCAGTACTTC.

This clonotype was seen only a few times. Written as DNA, the CDR3 is TGCGCCAGCAGCCAAGATAGCGGGGGGGCCTGGGATACGCAGTATTTT. Its protein is CASSQDSGGAWDTQYF. The chain recombines TRBV4-1 with TRBJ2-3, with 11 bases aligning to TRBD2. CDR1 and CDR2 (germline): MGHRA, YSYEKL. The CDR3 covers 16 residues. Trimming took 0 bases from V and 6 from J; bases not matched to a gene: 5.

This clonotype was found many times. The V call is TRBV12-3 or TRBV12-4, the J call TRBJ2-2; 9 bases line up with TRBD1. CDR3 size: 15 residues. The V gene end was trimmed by 6 bases and the J gene end by 3 bases; junction bases not matched to a gene: 5. This CDR3 is CASRDTGGYTGELFF. CDR3 sequence (DNA): TGTGCCAGCAGAGACACAGGGGGCTACACCGGGGAGCTGTTTTTT.

This clonotype appeared many times. The chain recombines TRBV28 with TRBJ1-2; no clear D gene. CDR1 and CDR2 from the germline V gene are MDHEN and SYDVKM. Deletions cut 1 base from V and 6 bases from J, with 9 bases between. This CDR3 is built from 13 residues. As DNA, the CDR3 is TGTGCCAGCAGTTTATCGAATGCGGATGGCTACACCTTC. It translates to CASSLSNADGYTF.

The V gene is TRBV6-2 or TRBV6-3, the J gene TRBJ2-2; D possibly corresponds to TRBD2 (6 bases). Germline V gene data show CDR1 as MNHEY and CDR2 as SVGEGT. The CDR3 runs to 15 residues. V was pared by 6 bases and J by 2 bases, with 13 bases between. The CDR3 coding sequence is TGTGCCAGCAGACCTCCGGGACTCAACACCGGGGAGCTGTTTTTT. This encodes CASRPPGLNTGELFF.

The rearrangement uses TRBV6-5 and TRBJ2-5; possibly TRBD2 for D (6 bases). Germline CDR1 and CDR2: MNHEY and SVGAGI. Trimming cost V 4 bases and J 4 bases, with 10 bases left between them. There are 13 residues in the CDR3. Here the CDR3 DNA reads TGTGCCAGCAGTTCCAGGGAGGCAGAGACCCAGTACTTC. It yields the protein CASSSREAETQYF.

This clonotype came up a few times. V and J are TRBV12-5 and TRBJ2-3, with 10 bases fitting TRBD2. This CDR3 contains 16 residues. Germline lookup yields CDR1 LGHNT and CDR2 FRNRAP. Trimming cost V 6 bases and J 4 bases; bases outside gene matches: 10. The CDR3 is CASGRTRLAGADTQYF. CDR3 bases: TGTGCTAGTGGCCGAACCCGGCTAGCGGGGGCAGATACGCAGTATTTT.

The chain joins TRBV9 to TRBJ2-2; 8 nucleotides match TRBD1. The CDR3 has 16 amino acids. Germline assignment: CDR1 SGDLS and CDR2 YYNGEE. V gave up 1 base and J gave up 6 bases; unmatched junction bases: 8. CDR3 nucleotide sequence: TGTGCCAGCAGCGTATGGGTAACAGGGGGATCCGGGGAGCTGTTTTTT. This codes for CASSVWVTGGSGELFF.

The chain has TRBV6-1 and TRBJ2-3; D might be TRBD2 (5 bases). The CDR3 length is 13 residues. The ends were cut back, 11 bases at V and 4 bases at J, with 16 bases in the middle. The germline V gene has CDR1 MNHNS and CDR2 SASEGT. The CDR3 region is CALRARLSDTQYF. CDR3 coding DNA: TGTGCCCTCCGGGCCCGACTATCAGATACGCAGTATTTT.

This clonotype occurred a few times. V usage is TRBV9 and J usage is TRBJ2-1; 14 nucleotides align to TRBD2. The CDR3 extends over 15 amino acids. The germline gives CDR1 SGDLS, CDR2 YYNGEE. V shed 4 bases, J shed 12 bases, and the junction held 9 bases outside the gene matches. The CDR3 nucleotides are TGTGCCAGCAGCCCCGGGACTAGCGGGGGAGAGGGGCAGTTCTTC. It codes for CASSPGTSGGEGQFF.

This clonotype was seen a few times. The genes are TRBV4-1 and TRBJ2-1; D is possibly TRBD2 (5 bases). The CDR3 totals 16 residues. Trimming took 1 base from V and 5 from J, leaving 15 bases between them. The germline CDR1 and CDR2 sequences are MGHRA and YSYEKL. CDR3 protein: CASSQVGRRSHNEQFF. The CDR3 DNA follows: TGCGCCAGCAGCCAAGTCGGCAGGAGGTCCCACAATGAGCAGTTCTTC.

The chain uses TRBV7-2 and TRBJ1-2; TRBD1 is a possible D gene (5 bases). There are 14 residues in the CDR3. The V gene's germline CDR1 is SGHTA and CDR2 FQGNSA. The V and J ends lost 6 bases and 8 bases respectively, with 19 bases between them. CDR3 residues: CASRQGAGGQGYTF. The CDR3, as DNA: TGTGCCAGCAGGCAAGGGGCAGGCGGCCAAGGCTACACCTTC.

This clonotype was counted at least ten times. The chain links TRBV7-9 to TRBJ1-2; no definite D call. Germline CDR1 is SEHNR and CDR2 is FQNEAQ (reference sequence). The CDR3 has 12 residues. The germline V and J ends were trimmed by 2 bases and 7 bases, with 8 bases remaining between them. The CDR3 reads CASSLPSSGYTF. The CDR3 DNA sequence: TGTGCCAGCAGCTTACCCAGCTCTGGCTACACCTTC. The entire variable domain, with the rest obtained from reference TRBV7-9 and TRBJ1-2, is as follows: DTGVSQNPRHKITKRGQNVTFRCDPISEHNRLYWYRQTLGQGPEFLTYFQNEAQLEKSRLLSDRFSAERPKGSFSTLEIQRTEQGDSAMYLCASSLPSSGYTFGSGTRLTVV.

This clonotype has just a few counts. The rearrangement joins TRBV29-1 to TRBJ2-2, with TRBD2 as a possible D gene (7 bases). V was clipped by 5 bases and J by 1 base, with 14 bases between them. This CDR3 contains 15 residues. The V gene's germline CDR1 is SQVTM and CDR2 ANQGSEA. CDR3 in amino acids: CSVPGGLWNTGELFF. The DNA for the CDR3 is TGCAGCGTTCCCGGGGGGCTATGGAACACCGGGGAGCTGTTTTTT.

This clonotype was observed a handful of times. This chain connects TRBV7-2 to TRBJ2-3, with a tentative D call TRBD1 (5 bases). The CDR3 has 13 residues. From germline, CDR1 is SGHTA and CDR2 FQGNSA. Trimming took off 5 bases at V and 6 bases at J, with 12 bases between the two ends. The DNA for the CDR3 is TGTGCCAGCAGCAAGACAGAGTTTGATACGCAGTATTTT. Amino acid sequence: CASSKTEFDTQYF. Complete variable domain (other parts from reference TRBV7-2 and TRBJ2-3): GAGVSQSPSNKVTEKGKDVELRCDPISGHTALYWYRQSLGQGLEFLIYFQGNSAPDKSGLPSDRFSAERTGGSVSTLTIQRTQQEDSAVYLCASSKTEFDTQYFGPGTRLTVL.

The rearrangement joins TRBV6-5 to TRBJ1-2; tentatively, D is TRBD1 (5 bases). The CDR3 has 15 residues. The germline gives CDR1 MNHEY, CDR2 SVGAGI. V dropped 0 bases and J dropped 4 bases, with 12 bases sitting between them. The DNA for the CDR3 is TGTGCCAGCAGTTACTCGATCTTGGGGCTCTATGGCTACACCTTC. Translating gives CASSYSILGLYGYTF.

The sample holds a few counts of this clonotype. V and J are TRBV5-1 and TRBJ2-3; perhaps D is TRBD1 or TRBD2 (5 bases each). From germline, CDR1 is SGHRS and CDR2 YFSETQ. Trimming removed 5 bases at V and 2 bases at J, with 15 bases between. The CDR3 is 15 amino acids. CDR3 coding DNA: TGCGCCAGCAGGTGGGGACGTGGCCACACAGATACGCAGTATTTT. Translated, it gives CASRWGRGHTDTQYF.

This clonotype occurred a few times. The chain combines TRBV5-1 with TRBJ2-5; possibly TRBD2 for D (5 bases). Trimming shortened V by 4 bases and J by 4 bases, and 14 bases separated the two germline ends. CDR3 size: 14 residues. Per germline, CDR1 SGHRS and CDR2 YFSETQ. In DNA form, the CDR3 reads TGCGCCAGCAGCCTGGACGGAGGATCAGAGACCCAGTACTTC. Its translation is CASSLDGGSETQYF. Based on the CDR3 plus reference TRBV5-1 and TRBJ2-5, the full variable domain is KAGVTQTPRYLIKTRGQQVTLSCSPISGHRSVSWYQQTPGQGLQFLFEYFSETQRNKGNFPGRFSGRQFSNSRSEMNVSTLELGDSALYLCASSLDGGSETQYFGPGTRLLVL.

Ten or more counts support this clonotype. J is TRBJ1-2 and V is TRBV6-5; TRBD1 agrees at 7 bases. Germline-derived CDR1 and CDR2 are MNHEY and SVGAGI. V lost 6 bases, J lost 5 bases, and 9 bases stayed unmatched. CDR3 length: 14 amino acids. The CDR3 spells CASSRGTADYGYTF. CDR3 sequence (DNA): TGTGCCAGCAGCCGGGGGACAGCGGATTATGGCTACACCTTC.